This T cell receptor (beta chain) was profiled in a study of T cells in Graves' hyperthyroidism and ophthalmopathy. This clonotype occurred many times. Its antigen is not identified. A junction end diverges from the germline sequence, so it may reflect a read error. Findings and caveats of the study: The blood repertoire included most of the expanded thyroid clonotypes above 0.001.

RNA transcripts gave rise to amplified TCR beta CDR3 regions. Initially, a first-round RT-PCR of the TCR CDR3 employed the HTBI primer set. TCRdb redid the calling of the multiplex PCR reads with MiXCR, one entry per CDR3 protein. The sample has under 700,000 distinct CDR3 sequences, over 15% seen once. The material sequenced was blood. This TCR was recovered from a woman younger than 35 with Graves' hyperthyroidism.

The CDR3 DNA is TGTGCCAGCAGCCCGCGACTAGACGGAGAGACCCGGTACTTC. Residues: CASSPRLDGETRYF. V gene TRBV7-2 combines with J gene TRBJ2-5; tentative D call: TRBD2 (6 bases). The CDR3 covers 14 residues. From germline, CDR1 is SGHTA and CDR2 FQGNSA.